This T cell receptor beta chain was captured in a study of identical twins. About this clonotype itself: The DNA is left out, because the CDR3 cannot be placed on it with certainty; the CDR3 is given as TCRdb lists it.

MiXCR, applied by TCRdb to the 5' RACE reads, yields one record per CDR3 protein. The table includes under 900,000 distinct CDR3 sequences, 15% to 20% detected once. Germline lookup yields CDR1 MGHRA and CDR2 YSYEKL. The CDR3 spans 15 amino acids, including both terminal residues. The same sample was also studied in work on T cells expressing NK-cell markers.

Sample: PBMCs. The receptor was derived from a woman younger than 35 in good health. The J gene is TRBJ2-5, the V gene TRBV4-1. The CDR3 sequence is CASSQDVRRRETQYF.